This record covers a single TCR beta chain. The data belong to a study of blood T cell repertoires in COVID-19. As for the study in general: Both acute and convalescent COVID-19 samples were obtained from the United States, Italy and Spain. PBMCs, B-cell-depleted T cells, or T cells were the source of the cDNA or gDNA that made up the material.

As originally analysed: Amplified reference gene primers provided the basis for estimating nucleated cell counts. Data came from immunoSEQ multiplex PCR; TCRdb stores just in-frame clones and leaves some out. For V, J and clone size, that table is used; D and trimming come from the DNA. Of over 100,000 clones in the sample, around three quarters were seen once. The V end was cut by 6 bases, the J end by 1 base, with 16 bases between. CDR1 SNHLY and CDR2 FYNNEI come from the germline V gene. The CDR3 is 16 amino acids. The gene calls are TRBV2 and TRBJ2-4; the D gene is possibly TRBD2 (7 bases). The receptor was derived from a human donor in a cohort sampled during active or convalescent COVID-19. The sample consisted of peripheral blood. Here the CDR3 DNA reads TGTGCCAGCAGCGATTGGGGGGGCTTGGCCAAAAACATTCAGTACTTC. Encoded protein: CASSDWGGLAKNIQYF.